These 2 T cell receptor beta chains originate from one sample sequenced in a study of cytomegalovirus exposure and HLA in healthy donors. The PCR contained 60 Vbeta and 13 Jbeta primers. Assay used: immunoSEQ multiplex PCR; TCRdb lists only in-frame clones, some missing. The sample records 150,000 to 200,000 clones, around 83% being singletons. Sequencing was done on a sample of PBMCs. These receptors originate from a woman in her thirties or forties in good health and CMV-seronegative.

The CDR3 DNA reads as TGTGCCAGCAGTGAACAGGGCACTTTTAATTCACCCCTCCACTTT. Translation gives CASSEQGTFNSPLHF. The chain combines TRBV2 with TRBJ1-6; tentatively, D is TRBD1 (5 bases). Trimming left V 2 bases short and J 6 bases short, with 11 bases between. CDR1 is SNHLY and CDR2 is FYNNEI in the germline V gene. The CDR3 is made up of 15 amino acids.

This clone came up once. The chain carries TRBV7-2 and TRBJ1-5; tentative D call: TRBD1 (5 bases). The germline CDR1 and CDR2 sequences are SGHTA and FQGNSA. Trimming stripped 1 base from V and 2 bases from J, with 9 bases between. The CDR3 spans 15 residues. CDR3 sequence (DNA): TGTGCCAGCAGCTTAGGGACATTTGGCAATCAGCCCCAGCATTTT. Its protein product is CASSLGTFGNQPQHF.